The table lists the clone carrying this T cell receptor beta chain with many counts. Germline CDR1 LGHNA, CDR2 YSLEER. V lost 4 bases to trimming and J lost 5 bases; unmatched junction nucleotides: 8. This CDR3 has 15 residues. The data originate from a study of T-cell reconstitution after alpha-beta-depleted transplantation in children. Preparation of the TCRbeta library involved a method that used unique molecular identifiers. One entry per CDR3 protein results from TCRdb running MiXCR on the PCR reads. The table has fewer than 95,000 distinct CDR3 sequences, over 9% seen once. The material sequenced was PBMCs from the stem cell graft donor, taken from the stem cell graft. This sequence was found in a human donor who donated a stem cell graft to a child with inherited bone marrow failure. The chain carries TRBV4-3 and TRBJ2-5; 9 bases map to TRBD2. The CDR3 sequence: CASSPLAGAGETQYF. Written as DNA, the CDR3 is TGCGCCAGCAGCCCTTTAGCGGGAGCGGGTGAGACCCAGTACTTC.